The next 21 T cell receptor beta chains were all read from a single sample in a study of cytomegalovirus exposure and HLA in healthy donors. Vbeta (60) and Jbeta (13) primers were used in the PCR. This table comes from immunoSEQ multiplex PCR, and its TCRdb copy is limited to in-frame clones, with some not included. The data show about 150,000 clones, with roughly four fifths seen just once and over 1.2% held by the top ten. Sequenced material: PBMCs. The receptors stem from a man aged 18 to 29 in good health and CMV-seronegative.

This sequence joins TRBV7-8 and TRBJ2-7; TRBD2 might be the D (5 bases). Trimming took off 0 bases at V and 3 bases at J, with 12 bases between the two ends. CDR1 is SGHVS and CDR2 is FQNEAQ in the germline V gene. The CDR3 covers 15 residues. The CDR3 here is CASSLARTRIYEQYF. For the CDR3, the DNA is TGTGCCAGCAGCTTAGCGCGCACTAGGATCTACGAGCAGTACTTC.

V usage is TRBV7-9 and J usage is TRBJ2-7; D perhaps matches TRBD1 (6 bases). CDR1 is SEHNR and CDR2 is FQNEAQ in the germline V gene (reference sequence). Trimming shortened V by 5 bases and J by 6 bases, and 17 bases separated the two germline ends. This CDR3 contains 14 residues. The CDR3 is CASSREQGIGEQYF. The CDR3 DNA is TGTGCCAGCAGCCGAGAACAGGGCATAGGCGAGCAGTACTTC. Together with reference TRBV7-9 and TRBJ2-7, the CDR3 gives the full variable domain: DTGVSQNPRHKITKRGQNVTFRCDPISEHNRLYWYRQTLGQGPEFLTYFQNEAQLEKSRLLSDRFSAERPKGSFSTLEIQRTEQGDSAMYLCASSREQGIGEQYFGPGTRLTVT.

The DNA of the CDR3 is TGCGCCAGCAGCCCGGGTGGAGGGATGGCAGATACGCAGTATTTT. This translates into CASSPGGGMADTQYF. The genes are TRBV4-3 and TRBJ2-3; TRBD2 might be the D (6 bases). With 4 bases removed from V and 4 bases from J, the gap between germline ends came to 15 bases. Germline CDR1 reads LGHNA; CDR2 reads YSLEER. The CDR3 has 15 residues.

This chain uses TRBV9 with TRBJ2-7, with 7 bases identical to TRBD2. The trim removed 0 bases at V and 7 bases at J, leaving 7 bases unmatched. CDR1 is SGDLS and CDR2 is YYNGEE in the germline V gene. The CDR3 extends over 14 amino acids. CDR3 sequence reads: CASSVVGEGQEQYF. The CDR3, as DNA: TGTGCCAGCAGCGTAGTCGGGGAGGGTCAGGAGCAGTACTTC.

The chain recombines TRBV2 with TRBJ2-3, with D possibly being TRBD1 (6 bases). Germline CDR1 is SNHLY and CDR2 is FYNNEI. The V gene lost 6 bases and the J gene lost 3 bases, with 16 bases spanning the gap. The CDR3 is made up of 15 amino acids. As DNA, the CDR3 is TGTGCCAGCAGACACAGGGTAATCCAGACAGATACGCAGTATTTT. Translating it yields CASRHRVIQTDTQYF.

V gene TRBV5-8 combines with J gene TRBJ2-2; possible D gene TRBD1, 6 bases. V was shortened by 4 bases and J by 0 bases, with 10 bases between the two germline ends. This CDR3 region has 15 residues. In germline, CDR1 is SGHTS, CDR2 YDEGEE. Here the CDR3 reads CASSIPGANTGELFF. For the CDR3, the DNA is TGTGCCAGCAGCATCCCAGGGGCGAACACCGGGGAGCTGTTTTTT.

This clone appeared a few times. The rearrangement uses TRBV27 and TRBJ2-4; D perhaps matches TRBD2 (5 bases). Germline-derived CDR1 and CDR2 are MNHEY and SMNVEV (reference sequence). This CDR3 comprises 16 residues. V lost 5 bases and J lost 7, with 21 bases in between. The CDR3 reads CASSASAGPRMNIQYF. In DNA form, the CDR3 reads TGTGCCAGCAGTGCCAGCGCGGGTCCAAGGATGAACATTCAGTACTTC.

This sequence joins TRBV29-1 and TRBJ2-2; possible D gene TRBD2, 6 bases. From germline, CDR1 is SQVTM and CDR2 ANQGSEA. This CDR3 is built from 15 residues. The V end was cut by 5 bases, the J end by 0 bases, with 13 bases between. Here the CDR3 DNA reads TGCAGCGTTCGGAGGGGCAAGTCGAACACCGGGGAGCTGTTTTTT. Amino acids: CSVRRGKSNTGELFF.

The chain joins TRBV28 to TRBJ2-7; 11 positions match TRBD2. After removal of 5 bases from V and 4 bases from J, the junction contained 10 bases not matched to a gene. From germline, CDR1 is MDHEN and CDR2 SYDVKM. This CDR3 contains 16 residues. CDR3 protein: CASSNPTSGSLYEQYF. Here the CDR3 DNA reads TGTGCCAGCAGTAACCCAACTAGCGGGAGTTTATACGAGCAGTACTTC.

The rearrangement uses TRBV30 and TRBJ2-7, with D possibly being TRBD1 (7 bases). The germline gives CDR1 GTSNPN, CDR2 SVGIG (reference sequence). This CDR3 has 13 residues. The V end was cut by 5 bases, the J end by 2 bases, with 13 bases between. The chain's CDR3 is CAWSPGGTYEQYF. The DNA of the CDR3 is TGTGCCTGGTCCCCAGGGGGGACCTACGAGCAGTACTTC.

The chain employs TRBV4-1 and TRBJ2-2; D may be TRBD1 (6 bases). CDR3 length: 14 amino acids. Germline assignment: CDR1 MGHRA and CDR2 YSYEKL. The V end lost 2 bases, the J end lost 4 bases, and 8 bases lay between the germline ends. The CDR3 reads CASSQQGTTGELFF. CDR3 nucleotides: TGCGCCAGCAGCCAACAGGGGACCACCGGGGAGCTGTTTTTT.

This CDR3 is CASSATTSGSTDTQYF. The CDR3 coding sequence is TGTGCCAGCAGTGCCACGACTAGCGGGAGCACAGATACGCAGTATTTT. The J gene is TRBJ2-3, the V gene TRBV6-4, with 10 bases that match TRBD2. The junction had 4 bases not matched to a gene; V was cut back by 4 bases and J by 0 bases. Germline V CDR1 and CDR2: MRHNA, SNTAGT. The CDR3 has 16 amino acids.

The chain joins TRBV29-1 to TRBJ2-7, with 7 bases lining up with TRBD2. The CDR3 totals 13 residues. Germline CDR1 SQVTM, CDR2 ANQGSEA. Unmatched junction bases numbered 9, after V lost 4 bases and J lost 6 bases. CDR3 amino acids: CSVGSGEGSEQYF. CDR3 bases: TGCAGCGTTGGCTCCGGGGAGGGCTCCGAGCAGTACTTC.

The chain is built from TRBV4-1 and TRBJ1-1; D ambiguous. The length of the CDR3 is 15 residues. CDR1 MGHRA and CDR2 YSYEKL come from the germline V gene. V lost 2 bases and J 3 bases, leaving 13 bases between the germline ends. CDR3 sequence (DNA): TGCGCCAGCAGCCAACTGCGGGTCGGGGACACTGAAGCTTTCTTT. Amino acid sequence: CASSQLRVGDTEAFF.

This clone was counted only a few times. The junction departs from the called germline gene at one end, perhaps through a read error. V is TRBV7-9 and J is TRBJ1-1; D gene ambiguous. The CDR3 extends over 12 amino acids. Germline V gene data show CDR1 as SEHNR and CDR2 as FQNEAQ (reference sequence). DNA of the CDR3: TGTTCCAGCAGCTTAGTGGGAGGGGAAGCTTTCTTT. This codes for CSSSLVGGEAFF.

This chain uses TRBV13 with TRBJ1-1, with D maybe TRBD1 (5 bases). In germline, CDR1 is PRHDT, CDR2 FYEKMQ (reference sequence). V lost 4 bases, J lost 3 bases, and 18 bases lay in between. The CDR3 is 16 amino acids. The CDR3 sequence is CASSSRGAGLDTEAFF. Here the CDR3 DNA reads TGTGCCAGCAGCTCTCGAGGGGCGGGGCTGGACACTGAAGCTTTCTTT.

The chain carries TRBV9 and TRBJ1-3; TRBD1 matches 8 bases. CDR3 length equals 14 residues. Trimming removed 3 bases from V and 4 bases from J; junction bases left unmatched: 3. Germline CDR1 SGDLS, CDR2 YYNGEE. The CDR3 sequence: CASSATGGGNTIYF. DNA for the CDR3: TGTGCCAGCAGCGCCACAGGGGGAGGAAACACCATATATTTT.

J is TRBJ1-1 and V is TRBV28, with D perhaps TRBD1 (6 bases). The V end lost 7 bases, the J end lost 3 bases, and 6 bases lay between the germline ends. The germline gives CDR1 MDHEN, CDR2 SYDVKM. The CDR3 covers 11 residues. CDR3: CASNRDTEAFF. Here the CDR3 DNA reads TGTGCCAGCAACAGGGACACTGAAGCTTTCTTT.

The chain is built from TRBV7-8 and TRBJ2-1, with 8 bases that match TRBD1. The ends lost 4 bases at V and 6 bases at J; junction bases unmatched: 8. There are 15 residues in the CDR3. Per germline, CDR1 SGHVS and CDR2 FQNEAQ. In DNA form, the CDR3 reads TGTGCCAGCAGCTACGGACAGGGAGGATCCAATGAGCAGTTCTTC. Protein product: CASSYGQGGSNEQFF.

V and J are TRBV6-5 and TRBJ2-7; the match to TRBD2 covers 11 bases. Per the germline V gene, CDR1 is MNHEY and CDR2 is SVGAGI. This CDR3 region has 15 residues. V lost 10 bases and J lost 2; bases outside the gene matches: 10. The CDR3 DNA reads TGTGCCACCGCCCAGACTAGCGGGACACCCTACGAGCAGTACTTC. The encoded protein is CATAQTSGTPYEQYF.

CDR3 amino acids: CASRPQGRSGNTIYF. CDR3 bases: TGTGCCAGCAGGCCCCAGGGAAGATCTGGAAACACCATATATTTT. The V call is TRBV6-4, the J call TRBJ1-3; the D gene is possibly TRBD1 (5 bases). The V end was cut by 6 bases, the J end by 1 base, with 13 bases between. This CDR3 has 15 residues. CDR1 MRHNA and CDR2 SNTAGT come from the germline V gene.